In this sample, the clone carrying this T cell receptor (beta chain) turned up a few times. The entry originates in a study of blood T cell repertoires in COVID-19. Clones were read by immunoSEQ multiplex PCR, and TCRdb kept only the in-frame ones, dropping some. Of approximately 440,000 clones listed, about nine tenths were seen once; the top ten hold about 0.6%. The CDR3 spans 15 residues. Trimming took 3 bases from V and 3 from J; bases not matched to a gene: 6. Germline CDR1 is SGHRS and CDR2 is YFSETQ. The rearrangement uses TRBV5-1 and TRBJ2-1; 7 nucleotides align to TRBD2. The clonotype originates from a man aged 18 to 30 who had recovered from COVID-19. Sequenced input: PBMCs or T cells enriched from blood (not recorded which). For the CDR3, the DNA is TGCGCCAGCAGCTCATGGGGGGAGGGCTACAATGAGCAGTTCTTC. This encodes CASSSWGEGYNEQFF.